Below, 25 T cell receptor beta chains from the same sample are listed, as sequenced in a study of T cell repertoires in cytomegalovirus infection. The antigens these receptors bind are not known. TCRdb re-derived calls from the reads in MiXCR, one entry per CDR3 protein. The sample gives approximately 1,000,000 distinct CDR3 sequences, around 31% of which show up once; more than 12% is in the top ten. The sequencing used cultured CD8+ T cells from PBMCs, collected from culture after CMV antigen stimulation. All receptors come from a human donor in good health (CMV status not recorded). Some clones in this sample may be carry-over from other donors' samples.

The rearrangement links TRBV6-1 to TRBJ1-1; 7 nucleotides align to TRBD1. The CDR3 sequence is 14 residues long. CDR1 is MNHNS, CDR2 SASEGT, per germline. Trimming took 8 bases from V and 4 from J; bases not matched to a gene: 10. CDR3 residues: CASGPTGTLTEAFF. The DNA of the CDR3 is TGTGCCAGCGGACCGACAGGGACTCTCACTGAAGCTTTCTTT.

V usage is TRBV7-9 and J usage is TRBJ2-3; D might be TRBD2 (5 bases). The ends were cut back, 0 bases at V and 2 bases at J, with 18 bases in the middle. CDR3 length: 18 residues. Germline values: CDR1 SEHNR, CDR2 FQNEAQ (reference sequence). The CDR3 here is CASSLAASGSAVTDTQYF. CDR3 in DNA: TGTGCCAGCAGCTTAGCAGCTTCGGGATCCGCGGTCACAGATACGCAGTATTTT.

This chain links TRBV6-1 with TRBJ2-3; 7 bases fit TRBD1. Unmatched junction bases numbered 10, after V lost 5 bases and J lost 2 bases. Per germline, CDR1 MNHNS and CDR2 SASEGT. This CDR3 is built from 16 residues. This chain's CDR3 is CASSYLQGHPTDTQYF. The CDR3 DNA follows: TGTGCCAGCAGTTATCTACAGGGGCACCCCACAGATACGCAGTATTTT.

This chain joins TRBV6-2 or TRBV6-3 and TRBJ2-1; 8 bases fit TRBD2. The CDR3 has 16 amino acids. The V gene end was trimmed by 6 bases and the J gene end by 0 bases; junction bases not matched to a gene: 7. CDR1 is MNHEY, CDR2 SVGEGT, per germline. As DNA, the CDR3 is TGTGCCAGCAGATTTAGCGGGGCGAGCTCCTACAATGAGCAGTTCTTC. This sequence encodes CASRFSGASSYNEQFF.

In this sample, this clonotype turned up once. The J gene is TRBJ2-7, the V gene TRBV6-6, with unresolved D. Per the germline V gene, CDR1 is MNHNY and CDR2 is SVGAGI (reference sequence). The CDR3 length is 14 residues. V was cut by 7 bases and J by 5 bases, with 18 bases left in between. CDR3 DNA: TGTGCCAGCACCCTGGGGTGGTGGAGCGACGAGCAGTACGTC. Translated, it gives CASTLGWWSDEQYV.

This clonotype was counted between two and nine times. The gene calls are TRBV7-6 and TRBJ2-7; D remains unclear. This CDR3 region has 14 residues. Trimming stripped 0 bases from V and 5 bases from J, with 11 bases between. Germline lookup yields CDR1 SGHVS and CDR2 FNYEAQ. The CDR3 DNA follows: TGTGCCAGCAGCTTAGCAGGGAATAAGGACGAGCAGTACTTC. Translated, it gives CASSLAGNKDEQYF. Full variable domain (rest looked up from reference TRBV7-6 and TRBJ2-7): GAGVSQSPRYKVTKRGQDVALRCDPISGHVSLYWYRQALGQGPEFLTYFNYEAQQDKSGLPNDRFSAERPEGSISTLTIQRTEQRDSAMYRCASSLAGNKDEQYFGPGTRLTVT.

The gene calls are TRBV7-2 and TRBJ1-1, with D unclear. V gave up 6 bases and J gave up 1 base, with 9 bases separating them. Per germline, CDR1 SGHTA and CDR2 FQGNSA. CDR3 length equals 13 residues. The CDR3 bases are TGTGCCAGCAGGACTAACAGGAACACTGAAGCTTTCTTT. This translates into CASRTNRNTEAFF.

The V gene is TRBV6-1, the J gene TRBJ1-6; D not certain. The CDR3 extends over 15 amino acids. Germline CDR1 MNHNS, CDR2 SASEGT. With 6 bases removed from V and 9 bases from J, the gap between germline ends came to 18 bases. The DNA for the CDR3 is TGTGCCAGCAGGGGAATTCTTCATTATTTTTCACCCCTCCACTTT. Translating gives CASRGILHYFSPLHF.

In its sample, this clonotype was seen a few times. CDR3 region: CASSQVEGRTSYEQYF. CDR3 nucleotide sequence: TGCGCCAGCAGCCAAGTGGAAGGCCGGACTTCCTACGAGCAGTACTTC. This chain links TRBV4-1 with TRBJ2-7; perhaps TRBD2 as D (5 bases). Between the trimmed V and J ends, which lost 1 base and 1 base, there was a span of 14 bases. Germline loops: CDR1 MGHRA, CDR2 YSYEKL. The CDR3 totals 16 residues.

Many counts were recorded for this clonotype. The V and J genes are TRBV7-9 and TRBJ2-5, with TRBD1 matching 7 bases. The CDR3 totals 15 residues. Trimming at V came to 4 bases and at J to 2 bases, leaving 7 bases not matched to a gene. Germline lookup yields CDR1 SEHNR and CDR2 FQNEAQ (reference sequence). The CDR3 sequence: CASSYRQGAQETQYF. The CDR3 region has the DNA TGTGCCAGCAGCTATCGACAGGGAGCTCAAGAGACCCAGTACTTC.

The chain is built from TRBV27 and TRBJ2-1; 12 nucleotides agree with TRBD2. J was trimmed by 7 bases and V by 6 bases; bases with no gene match: 7. The germline gives CDR1 MNHEY, CDR2 SMNVEV (reference sequence). The CDR3 has 15 amino acids. The CDR3 coding sequence is TGTGCCAGCAGCTTCGGACTAGCGGGGATAAATGAGCAGTTCTTC. Protein: CASSFGLAGINEQFF.

The chain combines TRBV10-3 with TRBJ1-1; D not resolved. The CDR3 is 12 amino acids. Germline CDR1 reads ENHRY; CDR2 reads SYGVKD. The CDR3: CGAKGPDTEAFF. DNA for the CDR3: TGTGGTGCAAAGGGCCCGGACACTGAAGCTTTCTTT.

The chain is built from TRBV14 and TRBJ1-6; 7 bases are a match to TRBD1. The CDR3 is 16 amino acids. V was clipped by 5 bases and J by 7 bases; unmatched bases: 11. CDR1 and CDR2 from the germline V gene are SGHDN and FVKESK. CDR3 DNA: TGTGCCAGCAGCGCTCGAGGGGGCATATTGAATTCACCCCTCCACTTT. Translating gives CASSARGGILNSPLHF.

V and J are TRBV25-1 and TRBJ2-3; D is perhaps TRBD1 (6 bases). CDR3 length equals 17 residues. In germline, CDR1 is MGHDK, CDR2 SYGVNS. V dropped 2 bases and J dropped 2 bases, with 17 bases sitting between them. The CDR3 DNA reads as TGTGCCAGCAGTGAAACGACAGGATCACCTATCACAGATACGCAGTATTTT. Protein product: CASSETTGSPITDTQYF.

This clonotype was detected a few times. This chain connects TRBV4-1 to TRBJ2-1; 14 positions match TRBD2. CDR1 is MGHRA, CDR2 YSYEKL, per germline. The CDR3 is made up of 15 amino acids. V was pared by 5 bases and J by 8 bases, with 5 bases of the junction left unmatched. CDR3 sequence (DNA): TGCGCCAGCAGCTCCGGGACTAGCGGGGGCTATGAGCAGTTCTTC. The encoded protein is CASSSGTSGGYEQFF.

CDR3 amino acids: CATSDSFDSYSTGELFF. The CDR3 DNA sequence: TGTGCCACCAGTGATTCTTTTGACAGCTATTCCACCGGGGAGCTGTTTTTT. This rearrangement joins TRBV24-1 to TRBJ2-2; D may be TRBD1 (5 bases). The CDR3 length is 17 residues. Deletions cut 2 bases from V and 4 bases from J, with 16 bases between. The germline V gene has CDR1 KGHDR and CDR2 SFDVKD.

This clonotype was counted ten times or more. The chain recombines TRBV7-2 with TRBJ2-6; D is ambiguous. The germline V gene encodes CDR1 SGHTA and CDR2 FQGNSA. Between the trimmed V and J ends, which lost 1 base and 0 bases, there was a span of 22 bases. The CDR3 loop spans 21 amino acids. Here the CDR3 DNA reads TGTGCCAGCAGCTTAGGTTTAGTGACCCTAATGTCGAGCTCTGGGGCCAACGTCCTGACTTTC. Protein product: CASSLGLVTLMSSSGANVLTF.

The V call is TRBV5-1, the J call TRBJ1-1; weak D call: TRBD1 (5 bases). CDR3 length: 15 residues. Germline V gene sequence: CDR1 SGHRS, CDR2 YFSETQ. Trimming shortened V by 3 bases and J by 4 bases, and 16 bases separated the two germline ends. The CDR3 region is CASSWNLGGATEAFF. CDR3 coding DNA: TGCGCCAGCAGCTGGAACCTTGGAGGGGCCACTGAAGCTTTCTTT.

The chain uses TRBV7-6 and TRBJ1-4; D remains unclear. CDR1 and CDR2 (germline): SGHVS, FNYEAQ. V lost 2 bases and J 10 bases, leaving 11 bases between the germline ends. This CDR3 has 13 residues. CDR3 coding DNA: TGTGCCAGCAGCTTAAATTCCCGGGGAAAACTGTTTTTT. Translated, it gives CASSLNSRGKLFF.

The J gene is TRBJ2-1, the V gene TRBV5-5, with 8 bases aligning to TRBD1. The CDR3 sequence is 19 residues long. V lost 0 bases to trimming and J lost 7 bases; unmatched junction nucleotides: 18. Germline V gene lookup returns CDR1 SGHKS and CDR2 YYEKEE (reference sequence). The CDR3 is CASSLAASTGTGPENEQFF. Here the CDR3 DNA reads TGTGCCAGCAGCTTGGCGGCTTCAACCGGGACAGGACCTGAAAATGAGCAGTTCTTC.

The chain combines TRBV10-2 with TRBJ2-1; 8 nucleotides align to TRBD1. V trimming: 3 bases; J trimming: 5 bases; junction bases outside the gene matches: 6. CDR1 is WSHSY and CDR2 is SAAADI in the germline V gene. This CDR3 is 15 amino acids long. The CDR3 loop is CASSDPGQANNEQFF. The CDR3 bases are TGCGCCAGCAGTGACCCGGGACAGGCGAACAATGAGCAGTTCTTC.

This chain joins TRBV7-2 and TRBJ2-5; D gene uncertain. CDR1 SGHTA and CDR2 FQGNSA come from the germline V gene. CDR3 length: 16 residues. V lost 2 bases to trimming and J lost 7 bases, with 20 bases between them. The CDR3 DNA follows: TGTGCCAGCAGCTTACGAAGGGTTACCCAGGACGGGACCCAGTACTTC. Its translation is CASSLRRVTQDGTQYF.

This clonotype was found a few times. The CDR3 sequence: CASSPHSLPTSGRTDTQYF. The DNA of the CDR3 is TGTGCCAGCAGCCCCCACTCCCTCCCGACTAGCGGACGCACAGATACGCAGTATTTT. This rearrangement joins TRBV5-6 to TRBJ2-3; 9 bases are a match to TRBD2. The V segment lost 4 bases and the J segment 1 base; nucleotides outside the gene matches: 16. This CDR3 spans 19 amino acids. The germline CDR1 and CDR2 sequences are SGHDT and YYEEEE. Looking up the rest from reference TRBV5-6 and TRBJ2-3 gives the full variable domain: DAGVTQSPTHLIKTRGQQVTLRCSPKSGHDTVSWYQQALGQGPQFIFQYYEEEERQRGNFPDRFSGHQFPNYSSELNVNALLLGDSALYLCASSPHSLPTSGRTDTQYFGPGTRLTVL.

The chain carries TRBV7-6 and TRBJ2-5; perhaps TRBD2 as D (5 bases). Trimming took 5 bases from V and 7 from J, leaving 5 bases between them. This CDR3 is 10 amino acids long. Germline lookup yields CDR1 SGHVS and CDR2 FNYEAQ. The CDR3 DNA follows: TGTGCCAGCAGCCGGGGGACCCAGTACTTC. Translated, it gives CASSRGTQYF. Full variable domain (remainder filled in from reference TRBV7-6 and TRBJ2-5): GAGVSQSPRYKVTKRGQDVALRCDPISGHVSLYWYRQALGQGPEFLTYFNYEAQQDKSGLPNDRFSAERPEGSISTLTIQRTEQRDSAMYRCASSRGTQYFGPGTRLLVL.

The chain links TRBV7-6 to TRBJ1-1, with D possibly being TRBD1 (6 bases). V dropped 5 bases and J dropped 5 bases, with 15 bases sitting between them. Germline CDR1 and CDR2: SGHVS and FNYEAQ. The CDR3 consists of 14 residues. CDR3 nucleotides: TGTGCCAGCAGCAACACGGGGGGCCGGACTGAAGCTTTCTTT. It is translated as CASSNTGGRTEAFF. Full variable domain (missing parts from reference TRBV7-6 and TRBJ1-1): GAGVSQSPRYKVTKRGQDVALRCDPISGHVSLYWYRQALGQGPEFLTYFNYEAQQDKSGLPNDRFSAERPEGSISTLTIQRTEQRDSAMYRCASSNTGGRTEAFFGQGTRLTVV.